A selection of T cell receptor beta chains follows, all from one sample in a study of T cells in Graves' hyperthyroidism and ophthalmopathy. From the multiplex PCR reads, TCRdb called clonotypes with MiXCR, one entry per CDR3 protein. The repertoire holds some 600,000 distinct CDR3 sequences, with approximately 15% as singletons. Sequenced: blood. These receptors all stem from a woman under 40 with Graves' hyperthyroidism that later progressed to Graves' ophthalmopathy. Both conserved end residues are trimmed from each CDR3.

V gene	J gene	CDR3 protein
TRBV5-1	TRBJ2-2	ASRRAGAGELF
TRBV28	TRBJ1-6	ASSSGRVNSPLH
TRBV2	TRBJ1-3	ASSEGVGTGNTIY
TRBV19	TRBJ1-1	ASITAGTGDTEAF
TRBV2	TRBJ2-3	ASSYLGGSTDTQY
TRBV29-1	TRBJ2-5	SADLVQETQY
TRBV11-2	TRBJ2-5	ASSLTQKTQY
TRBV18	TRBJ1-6	ASSPRQGEDSPLH
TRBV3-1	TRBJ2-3	ASTSQGPGTDTQY
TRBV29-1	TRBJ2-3	SVRGVGSTDTQY
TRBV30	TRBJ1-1	AWSVGPGTEAF
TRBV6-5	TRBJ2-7	ASSYSAGVLSYEQY
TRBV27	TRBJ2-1	ASTAGVTYNEQF
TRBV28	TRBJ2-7	GASGSKYEQY
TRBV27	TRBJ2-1	ASSLDPGTSGSDNEQF
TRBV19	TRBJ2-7	ASSSALRRAPEQY